This entry lists 21 T cell receptor beta chains sequenced from one sample in a study of cytomegalovirus exposure and HLA in healthy donors. PCR employed 60 Vbeta and 13 Jbeta primers. Clones were sequenced by immunoSEQ multiplex PCR, and TCRdb holds only the in-frame ones, with some missing. The sample totals about 160,000 clones; its top ten clones hold roughly 1.3%. The source material was PBMCs. Every receptor here comes from an older woman in good health and CMV-seronegative.

V and J are TRBV14 and TRBJ1-5; 8 bases agree with TRBD1. The trim removed 1 base at V and 4 bases at J, leaving 3 bases unmatched. The germline V gene encodes CDR1 SGHDN and CDR2 FVKESK. The CDR3 sequence is 15 residues long. CDR3 sequence reads: CASSQGDRKNQPQHF. As DNA, the CDR3 is TGTGCCAGCAGCCAAGGGGACAGGAAAAATCAGCCCCAGCATTTT. The variable domain in full, with the rest retrieved from reference TRBV14 and TRBJ1-5, is EAGVTQFPSHSVIEKGQTVTLRCDPISGHDNLYWYRRVMGKEIKFLLHFVKESKQDESGMPNNRFLAERTGGTYSTLKVQPAELEDSGVYFCASSQGDRKNQPQHFGDGTRLSIL.

The chain uses TRBV30 and TRBJ1-1; D call uncertain. V dropped 5 bases and J dropped 6 bases, with 19 bases sitting between them. The germline V gene has CDR1 GTSNPN and CDR2 SVGIG (reference sequence). The length of the CDR3 is 14 residues. The chain's CDR3 is CAWGNFVGAPEAFF. CDR3 bases: TGTGCCTGGGGTAATTTCGTGGGAGCGCCTGAAGCTTTCTTT.

The chain recombines TRBV14 with TRBJ1-4; tentatively, D is TRBD1 (5 bases). This CDR3 is 14 amino acids long. Trimming removed 1 base at V and 5 bases at J, with 8 bases between. Germline CDR1 SGHDN, CDR2 FVKESK. The CDR3 loop is CASSQAGKNEKLFF. CDR3 in DNA: TGTGCCAGCAGCCAAGCAGGGAAGAATGAAAAACTGTTTTTT. The entire variable domain, with the rest obtained from reference TRBV14 and TRBJ1-4, is as follows: EAGVTQFPSHSVIEKGQTVTLRCDPISGHDNLYWYRRVMGKEIKFLLHFVKESKQDESGMPNNRFLAERTGGTYSTLKVQPAELEDSGVYFCASSQAGKNEKLFFGSGTQLSVL.

The rearrangement links TRBV9 to TRBJ2-3; TRBD2 might be the D (5 bases). The V gene lost 0 bases and the J gene lost 5 bases, with 10 bases spanning the gap. Germline V gene data show CDR1 as SGDLS and CDR2 as YYNGEE. The CDR3 sequence is 14 residues long. Here the CDR3 reads CASSVAPGEDTQYF. CDR3 coding DNA: TGTGCCAGCAGCGTAGCCCCCGGGGAAGATACGCAGTATTTT.

The V and J genes are TRBV28 and TRBJ1-1; D ambiguous. Trimming shortened V by 7 bases and J by 1 base, and 13 bases separated the two germline ends. CDR1 is MDHEN and CDR2 is SYDVKM in the germline V gene. The CDR3 consists of 14 residues. CDR3 bases: TGTGCCAGCAACCGAGGAGACGGGAACACTGAAGCTTTCTTT. This gives the protein CASNRGDGNTEAFF.

This sequence joins TRBV9 and TRBJ2-1; no clear D gene. The germline CDR1 and CDR2 sequences are SGDLS and YYNGEE. Trimming took off 4 bases at V and 7 bases at J, with 18 bases between the two ends. This CDR3 contains 15 residues. The CDR3, as DNA: TGTGCCAGCAGCCTTAGTACCCCCCCGTTGAATGAGCAGTTCTTC. This codes for CASSLSTPPLNEQFF.

The chain carries TRBV6-5 and TRBJ2-2; TRBD1 matches 7 bases. The trim removed 5 bases at V and 6 bases at J, leaving 6 bases unmatched. This CDR3 has 14 amino acids. CDR1 is MNHEY, CDR2 SVGAGI, per germline. CDR3 sequence: CASSRQGRPGELFF. The CDR3 DNA reads TGTGCCAGCAGTCGACAGGGCCGACCCGGGGAGCTGTTTTTT.

The chain combines TRBV7-6 with TRBJ1-4; 7 positions match TRBD1. The CDR3 loop spans 15 amino acids. V lost 5 bases, J lost 8 bases, and 11 bases stayed unmatched. Germline CDR1 and CDR2: SGHVS and FNYEAQ. CDR3 protein: CASSPLTGSGEKLFF. Here the CDR3 DNA reads TGTGCCAGCAGCCCTCTGACAGGGTCGGGCGAAAAACTGTTTTTT.

The V gene is TRBV27, the J gene TRBJ2-7; D might be TRBD1 (5 bases). Per germline, CDR1 MNHEY and CDR2 SMNVEV (reference sequence). Trimming shortened V by 4 bases and J by 3 bases, and 13 bases separated the two germline ends. The CDR3 runs 14 residues. The DNA for the CDR3 is TGTGCCAGCAGTTCAATCGCTGACAGCTACGAGCAGTACTTC. Translating it yields CASSSIADSYEQYF.

The chain recombines TRBV4-1 with TRBJ2-2, with D possibly being TRBD2 (7 bases). Trimming shortened V by 4 bases and J by 4 bases, and 16 bases separated the two germline ends. This CDR3 contains 16 residues. Germline values: CDR1 MGHRA, CDR2 YSYEKL. The chain's CDR3 is CASSPGGGRSTGELFF. CDR3 DNA: TGCGCCAGCAGCCCTGGGGGGGGGCGAAGCACCGGGGAGCTGTTTTTT.

This sequence joins TRBV11-2 and TRBJ1-4, with D possibly being TRBD1 (5 bases). CDR1 is SGHAT, CDR2 FQNNGV, per germline. This CDR3 has 13 residues. The ends were cut back, 3 bases at V and 6 bases at J, with 8 bases in the middle. CDR3 coding DNA: TGTGCCAGCAGCTTTTGGGGGGATGAAAAACTGTTTTTT. It encodes CASSFWGDEKLFF.

The rearrangement links TRBV19 to TRBJ1-5, with D tentatively TRBD1 (6 bases). Trimming took 4 bases from V and 2 from J, leaving 12 bases between them. Germline-derived CDR1 and CDR2 are LNHDA and SQIVND (reference sequence). The CDR3 contains 15 residues. CDR3 coding DNA: TGTGCCAGTAGTAACAGGGTGGGGGGCAATCAGCCCCAGCATTTT. Translation gives CASSNRVGGNQPQHF.

The genes are TRBV27 and TRBJ1-1, with D possibly TRBD1 on 6 matching bases. The V gene's germline CDR1 is MNHEY and CDR2 SMNVEV (reference sequence). There are 15 residues in the CDR3. Trimming removed 5 bases from V and 1 base from J, with 14 bases in between. CDR3 nucleotide sequence: TGTGCCAGCAGTATTACCGGGACATGGAACACTGAAGCTTTCTTT. It specifies CASSITGTWNTEAFF.

The chain links TRBV6-5 to TRBJ1-4; no firm D call. From germline, CDR1 is MNHEY and CDR2 SVGAGI. The CDR3 is 15 amino acids. V dropped 2 bases and J dropped 5 bases, with 12 bases sitting between them. CDR3 loop: CASSYEGGRNEKLFF. CDR3 in DNA: TGTGCCAGCAGTTACGAGGGCGGAAGAAATGAAAAACTGTTTTTT.

The gene calls are TRBV6-1 and TRBJ2-5; tentative D call: TRBD2 (7 bases). The germline V gene has CDR1 MNHNS and CDR2 SASEGT. The CDR3 covers 14 residues. V gave up 5 bases and J gave up 5 bases, with 15 bases separating them. The CDR3 spells CASSPRGGRETQYF. CDR3 bases: TGTGCCAGCAGTCCGAGGGGGGGGCGGGAGACCCAGTACTTC.

This chain uses TRBV5-1 with TRBJ2-1; the D gene is possibly TRBD2 (6 bases). V was trimmed by 0 bases and J by 14 bases, leaving 12 bases between them. CDR1 SGHRS and CDR2 YFSETQ come from the germline V gene. This CDR3 has 12 amino acids. Here the CDR3 reads CASSLGTSSEFF. The CDR3 DNA follows: TGCGCCAGCAGCTTGGGAACTAGCTCGGAGTTCTTC.

The V and J genes are TRBV5-6 and TRBJ1-2, with unresolved D. Trimming stripped 0 bases from V and 4 bases from J, with 10 bases between. CDR3 length: 14 amino acids. Germline V gives CDR1 SGHDT, CDR2 YYEEEE. The CDR3 DNA follows: TGTGCCAGCAGCTTGGCTGGTCGCAGCTATGGCTACACCTTC. Protein: CASSLAGRSYGYTF.

The chain couples TRBV11-2 to TRBJ2-1, with 8 nucleotides matching TRBD1. J was trimmed by 8 bases and V by 6 bases; bases with no gene match: 0. The CDR3 runs 11 residues. The germline CDR1 and CDR2 sequences are SGHAT and FQNNGV. CDR3 residues: CASRTGDEQFF. As DNA, the CDR3 is TGTGCCAGCAGGACAGGGGATGAGCAGTTCTTC.

This sequence joins TRBV2 and TRBJ1-1; perhaps TRBD1 as D (6 bases). CDR1 and CDR2 from the germline V gene are SNHLY and FYNNEI. CDR3 size: 13 residues. The V gene lost 4 bases and the J gene lost 11 bases, with 17 bases spanning the gap. CDR3 nucleotide sequence: TGTGCCAGCAGTGTTGACAGGTTCTCTGGGGCTTTCTTT. Translating gives CASSVDRFSGAFF. Supplemented by reference TRBV2 and TRBJ1-1, the full variable domain reads EPEVTQTPSHQVTQMGQEVILRCVPISNHLYFYWYRQILGQKVEFLVSFYNNEISEKSEIFDDQFSVERPDGSNFTLKIRSTKLEDSAMYFCASSVDRFSGAFFGQGTRLTVV.

The CDR3 DNA follows: TGTGCCAGCAGCGTAGGGGGGGAGGGCCCCTACGAGCAGTACTTC. This encodes CASSVGGEGPYEQYF. The chain carries TRBV9 and TRBJ2-7, with 7 positions matching TRBD2. Germline CDR1 is SGDLS and CDR2 is YYNGEE. Trimming removed 0 bases from V and 2 bases from J; junction bases left unmatched: 5. The CDR3 spans 15 residues.

The chain has TRBV7-2 and TRBJ2-7; weak D call: TRBD2 (6 bases). V gave up 5 bases and J gave up 2 bases, with 13 bases separating them. The CDR3 contains 14 residues. Germline V CDR1 and CDR2: SGHTA, FQGNSA. The CDR3 protein is CASSTTGRTYEQYF. CDR3 bases: TGTGCCAGCAGCACAACCGGGAGAACCTACGAGCAGTACTTC.